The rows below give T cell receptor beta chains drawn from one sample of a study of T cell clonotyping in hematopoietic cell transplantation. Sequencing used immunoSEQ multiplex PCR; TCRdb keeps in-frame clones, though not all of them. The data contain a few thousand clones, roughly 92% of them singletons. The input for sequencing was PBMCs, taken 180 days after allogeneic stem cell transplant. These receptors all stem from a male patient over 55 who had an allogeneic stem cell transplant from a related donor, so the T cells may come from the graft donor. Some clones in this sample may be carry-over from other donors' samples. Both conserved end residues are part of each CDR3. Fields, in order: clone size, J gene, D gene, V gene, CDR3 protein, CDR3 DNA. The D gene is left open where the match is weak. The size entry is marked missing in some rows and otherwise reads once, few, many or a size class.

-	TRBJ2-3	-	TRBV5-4	CASSLISSTDTQYF	TGTGCCAGCAGCTTGATATCCAGCACAGATACGCAGTATTTT
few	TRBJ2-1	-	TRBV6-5	CASSRIQGPGGEQFF	TGTGCCAGCAGTCGCATACAGGGCCCAGGTGGGGAGCAGTTCTTC
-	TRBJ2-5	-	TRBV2	CASSDRQRLQETQYF	TGTGCCAGCAGTGATCGGCAGCGGCTCCAAGAGACCCAGTACTTC
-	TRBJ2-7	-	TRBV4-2	CASSQGVESYEQYF	TGTGCCAGCAGCCAGGGGGTAGAGAGCTACGAGCAGTACTTC
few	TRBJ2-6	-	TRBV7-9	CASSRKDSSSGANVLTF	TGTGCCAGCAGCAGGAAGGACAGCTCCTCTGGGGCCAACGTCCTGACTTTC
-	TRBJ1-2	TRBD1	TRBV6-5	CASNSRTGHYGYTF	TGTGCCAGCAATTCTCGGACAGGGCACTATGGCTACACCTTC
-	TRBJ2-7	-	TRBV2	CASSGQGIEQYF	TGTGCCAGCAGTGGTCAGGGTATCGAGCAGTACTTC
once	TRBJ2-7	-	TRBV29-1	CSALVGKNEQYF	TGCAGCGCCCTGGTGGGGAAGAACGAGCAGTACTTC
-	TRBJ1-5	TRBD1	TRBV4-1	CASSQKGQGNQPQHF	TGCGCCAGCAGCCAAAAAGGACAGGGCAATCAGCCCCAGCATTTT
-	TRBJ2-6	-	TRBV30	CAWSVTGTGSGANVLTF	TGTGCCTGGAGTGTAACGGGGACCGGGAGTGGGGCCAACGTCCTGACTTTC
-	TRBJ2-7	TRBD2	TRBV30	CAWSVGGFYEQYF	TGTGCCTGGAGTGTCGGGGGGTTCTACGAGCAGTACTTC
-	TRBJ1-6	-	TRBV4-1	CASSQDRDNNSPLHF	TGCGCCAGCAGCCAAGACAGGGACAATAATTCACCCCTCCACTTT
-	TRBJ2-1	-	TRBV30	CAWSKRAREQFF	TGTGCCTGGAGTAAGAGGGCTCGGGAGCAGTTCTTC
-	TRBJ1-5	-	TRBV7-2	CASSLGVNQPQHF	TGTGCCAGCAGCTTAGGGGTCAATCAGCCCCAGCATTTT
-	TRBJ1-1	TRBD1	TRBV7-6	CASSLGDSNTEAFF	TGTGCCAGCAGCTTAGGGGACAGTAACACTGAAGCTTTCTTT
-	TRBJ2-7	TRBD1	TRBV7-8	CASGRDRGLGEQYF	TGTGCCAGCGGACGGGACAGGGGGCTAGGCGAGCAGTACTTC
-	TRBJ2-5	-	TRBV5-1	CASSSSGFQETQYF	TGCGCCAGCAGCTCCAGCGGGTTTCAAGAGACCCAGTACTTC
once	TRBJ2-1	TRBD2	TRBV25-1	CASSKTSGNNEQFF	TGTGCCAGCAGTAAGACTAGCGGGAATAATGAGCAGTTCTTC
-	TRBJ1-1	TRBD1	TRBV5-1	CASSPGTDTEAFF	TGCGCCAGCAGCCCAGGGACAGACACTGAAGCTTTCTTT
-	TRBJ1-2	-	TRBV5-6	CASSYDYGYTF	TGTGCCAGCAGCTACGACTATGGCTACACCTTC
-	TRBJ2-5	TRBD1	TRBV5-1	CASSNDRGSRETQYF	TGCGCCAGCAGCAACGACAGGGGCTCTAGGGAGACCCAGTACTTC
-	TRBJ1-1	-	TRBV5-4	CASSLAGTGNTEAFF	TGTGCCAGCAGCTTGGCGGGTACAGGGAACACTGAAGCTTTCTTT
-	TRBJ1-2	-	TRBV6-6	CASSSRGDGYTF	TGTGCCAGCAGTTCACGGGGAGATGGCTACACCTTC
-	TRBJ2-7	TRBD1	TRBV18	CASSPGTGAYEQYF	TGTGCCAGCTCTCCCGGGACAGGAGCCTACGAGCAGTACTTC
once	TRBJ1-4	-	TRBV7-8	CASSRVNEKLFF	TGTGCCAGCTCCCGGGTTAATGAAAAACTGTTTTTT
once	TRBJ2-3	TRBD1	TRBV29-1	CSVEGGQGWDTQYF	TGCAGCGTTGAAGGCGGACAGGGGTGGGATACGCAGTATTTT
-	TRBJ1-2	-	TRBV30	CAWSMRGMDGYTF	TGTGCCTGGTCCATGAGAGGGATGGATGGCTACACCTTC